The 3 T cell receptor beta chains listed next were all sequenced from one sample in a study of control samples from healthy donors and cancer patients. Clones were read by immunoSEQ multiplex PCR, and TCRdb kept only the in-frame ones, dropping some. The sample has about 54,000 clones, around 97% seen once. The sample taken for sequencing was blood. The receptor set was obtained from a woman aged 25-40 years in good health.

Here the CDR3 DNA reads TGTGCCAGCGCTCCCGGGCGTTTATACCTTTACGAGCAGTACTTC. It yields the protein CASAPGRLYLYEQYF. This chain uses TRBV7-6 with TRBJ2-7; D unresolved. This CDR3 is 15 amino acids long. V lost 8 bases and J 4 bases, leaving 21 bases between the germline ends. Germline V gene lookup returns CDR1 SGHVS and CDR2 FNYEAQ.

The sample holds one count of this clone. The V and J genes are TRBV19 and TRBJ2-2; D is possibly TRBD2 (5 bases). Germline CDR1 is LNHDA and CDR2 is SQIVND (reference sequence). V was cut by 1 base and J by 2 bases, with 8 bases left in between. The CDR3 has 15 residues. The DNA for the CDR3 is TGTGCCAGTAGTATAGCGGACTTAAACACCGGGGAGCTGTTTTTT. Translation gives CASSIADLNTGELFF. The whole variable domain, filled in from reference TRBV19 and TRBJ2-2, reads DGGITQSPKYLFRKEGQNVTLSCEQNLNHDAMYWYRQDPGQGLRLIYYSQIVNDFQKGDIAEGYSVSREKKESFPLTVTSAQKNPTAFYLCASSIADLNTGELFFGEGSRLTVL.

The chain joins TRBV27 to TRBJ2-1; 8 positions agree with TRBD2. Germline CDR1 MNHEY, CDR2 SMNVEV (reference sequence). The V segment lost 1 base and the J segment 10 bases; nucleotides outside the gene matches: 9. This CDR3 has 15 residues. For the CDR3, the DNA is TGTGCCAGCAGTTTATTCGCGGGAGGATCGCCGGAGCAGTTCTTC. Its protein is CASSLFAGGSPEQFF.